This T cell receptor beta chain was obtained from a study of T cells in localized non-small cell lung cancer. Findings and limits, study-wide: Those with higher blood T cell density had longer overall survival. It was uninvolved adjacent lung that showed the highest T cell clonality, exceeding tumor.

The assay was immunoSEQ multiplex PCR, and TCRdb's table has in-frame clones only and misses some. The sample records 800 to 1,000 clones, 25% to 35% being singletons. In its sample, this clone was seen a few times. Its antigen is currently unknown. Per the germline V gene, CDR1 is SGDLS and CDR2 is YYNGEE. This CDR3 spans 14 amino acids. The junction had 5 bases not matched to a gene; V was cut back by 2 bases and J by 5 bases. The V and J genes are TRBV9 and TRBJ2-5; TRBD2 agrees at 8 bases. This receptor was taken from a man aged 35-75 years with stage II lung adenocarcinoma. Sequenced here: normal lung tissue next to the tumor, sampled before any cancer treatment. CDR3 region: CASSVSGTVETQYF. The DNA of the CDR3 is TGTGCCAGCAGCGTTAGCGGGACGGTCGAGACCCAGTACTTC.